This T cell receptor beta chain emerged from a study of cytomegalovirus exposure and HLA in healthy donors. Study-wide points: Usually a TCR sequence was rare, but some public TCRs were found in many donors. According to a later analysis, TCR clusters from the first cohort tended to co-occur in the approximately 130 validation repertoires. Associated with cytomegalovirus, according to the listing, were 150 to 200 TCR beta chains. It was reportedly the case that the classifier diagnosed cytomegalovirus status with high specificity and sensitivity.

This clone was seen once. Its target is unknown. Germline CDR1 and CDR2: GTSNPN and SVGIG (reference sequence). Unmatched junction bases numbered 9, after V lost 3 bases and J lost 10 bases. The CDR3 is made up of 13 amino acids. Assay used: immunoSEQ multiplex PCR; TCRdb lists only in-frame clones, some missing. The table lists 200,000 or so clones, roughly 82% of them singletons, with under 15% in the top ten. Material: PBMCs. The source of this sequence is a woman aged 30 to 39 in good health and CMV-seropositive. The rearrangement joins TRBV30 to TRBJ2-1; the match to TRBD2 covers 7 bases. The DNA for the CDR3 is TGTGCCTGGAGGCTCTTAACTAGCGTGGAGCAGTTCTTC. Translation gives CAWRLLTSVEQFF. The full variable domain, its missing parts supplied by reference TRBV30 and TRBJ2-1, is SQTIHQWPATLVQPVGSPLSLECTVEGTSNPNLYWYRQAAGRGLQLLFYSVGIGQISSEVPQNLSASRPQDRQFILSSKKLLLSDSGFYLCAWRLLTSVEQFFGPGTRLTVL.